The rows below give T cell receptor beta chains drawn from one sample of a study of neurological immune-mediated disorders. TCRdb re-called the 5' RACE reads through MiXCR, storing one row per CDR3 protein. The table includes over 55,000 distinct CDR3 sequences, 2% to 2.5% detected once. The material sequenced was PBMCs. These receptors originate from a man between 50 and 59 years old with multiple sclerosis. Both conserved end residues are part of each CDR3.

j_call: TRBJ2-7; v_call: TRBV27; cdr3_aa: CASSTMFGSTYEQYF
j_call: TRBJ2-3; v_call: TRBV29-1; cdr3_aa: CSVEGTGTPNTQYF
j_call: TRBJ2-1; v_call: TRBV6-5; cdr3_aa: CASKKTGMVYNEQFF
j_call: TRBJ2-3; v_call: TRBV6-5; cdr3_aa: CASRWGLATDTQYF
j_call: TRBJ1-1; v_call: TRBV18; cdr3_aa: CASSPRQMNTEAFF
j_call: TRBJ2-1; v_call: TRBV12-3/TRBV12-4; cdr3_aa: CASKNYNEQFF
j_call: TRBJ2-1; v_call: TRBV20-1; cdr3_aa: CSAVDRVTYNEQFF
j_call: TRBJ1-2; v_call: TRBV9; cdr3_aa: CASFLGDYGYTF
j_call: TRBJ2-7; v_call: TRBV4-2; cdr3_aa: CASSQEGLADSYEQYF
j_call: TRBJ2-7; v_call: TRBV12-3/TRBV12-4; cdr3_aa: CASRTGQGLTYEQYF
j_call: TRBJ2-5; v_call: TRBV5-1; cdr3_aa: CASSPGTNQETQYF
j_call: TRBJ1-1; v_call: TRBV20-1; cdr3_aa: CSAKGKVNTEAFF
j_call: TRBJ2-3; v_call: TRBV20-1; cdr3_aa: CSASPGSGGGADTQYF